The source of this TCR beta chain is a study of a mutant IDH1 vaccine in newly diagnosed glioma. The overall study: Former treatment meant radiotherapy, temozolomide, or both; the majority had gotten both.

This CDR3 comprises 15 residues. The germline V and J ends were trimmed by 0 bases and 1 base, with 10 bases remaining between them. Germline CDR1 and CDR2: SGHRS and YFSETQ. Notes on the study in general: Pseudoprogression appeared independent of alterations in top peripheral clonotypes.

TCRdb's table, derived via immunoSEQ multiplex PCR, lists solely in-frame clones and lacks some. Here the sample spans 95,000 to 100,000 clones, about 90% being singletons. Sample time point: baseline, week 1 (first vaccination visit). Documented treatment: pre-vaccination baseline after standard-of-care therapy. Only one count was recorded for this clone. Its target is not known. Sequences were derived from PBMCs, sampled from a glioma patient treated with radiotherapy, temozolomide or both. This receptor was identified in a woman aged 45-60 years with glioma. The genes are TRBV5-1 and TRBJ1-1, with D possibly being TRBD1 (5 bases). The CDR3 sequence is CASSLESQGNTEAFF. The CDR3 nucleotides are TGCGCCAGCAGCTTGGAATCGCAGGGGAACACTGAAGCTTTCTTT.